This TCR beta chain was retrieved from a study of cytomegalovirus exposure and HLA in healthy donors. Study-wide results and limits: In a later analysis, at a false discovery rate of 0.05, about 16,000 TCR beta sequences matched HLA alleles. Rates of TCR association differed by HLA locus in a later analysis, with DRB1 highest and HLA-C lowest.

This clone was detected only a few times. The antigen is not known. A multiplex PCR was run with 60 Vbeta primers and 13 Jbeta primers. Authors' analysis steps: Some 9.9 million of tens of millions of unique TCR beta chains were shared, per a later count. The assay was immunoSEQ multiplex PCR, and TCRdb's table has in-frame clones only and misses some. V, J and clone size were drawn from that table, and D and trimming were deduced from the DNA. The repertoire holds approximately 160,000 clones, with more than 65% as singletons. Sequenced material: PBMCs. The TCR sequence derives from a young man in good health and CMV-seropositive.

CDR3 nucleotide sequence: TGTGCCAGTAGTCCCCCCGGGACTAGCGGGCCCCAGTTCTTC. Amino acid sequence: CASSPPGTSGPQFF. The genes are TRBV19 and TRBJ2-1; 12 bases are shared with TRBD2. Germline V gene lookup returns CDR1 LNHDA and CDR2 SQIVND (reference sequence). The J segment lost 13 bases and the V segment lost 5 bases, leaving 9 bases of the junction unmatched. The CDR3 spans 14 residues.